This T cell receptor (beta chain) was obtained from a study of OX40 agonist ivuxolimab in advanced cancers. Study-wide background: Each dose-escalation patient presented with hepatocellular carcinoma, melanoma, renal cell or head and neck cancer.

Trimming removed 5 bases from V and 0 bases from J, with 15 bases in between. Germline V gene lookup returns CDR1 SGHDT and CDR2 YYEEEE. The CDR3 covers 16 residues. Patients who had autoimmune disease history or got systemic immunosuppression were left out. Repertoires were generated with immunoSEQ multiplex PCR, while TCRdb's copy carries only in-frame clones and drops some. The profile shows tens of thousands of clones, 85% of them singletons. Notes on this clone: What it binds is unknown.

Study-wide points: People who partly responded at 0.1-3.0 mg/kg had some of the least clonal expansion seen.

The starting material was CD4+ or CD8+ T cells sorted from blood, obtained in a trial of the OX40 agonist ivuxolimab. The source of this sequence is an adult with an advanced solid tumor such as melanoma, head and neck, liver or kidney cancer. V usage is TRBV5-6 and J usage is TRBJ1-5; D not certain. The DNA of the CDR3 is TGTGCCAGCAGTCGAGGATCTTGGGGTAGCAATCAGCCCCAGCATTTT. Amino acids: CASSRGSWGSNQPQHF.